What follows is one T cell receptor (beta chain) and its context. The data stem from a study of blood T cell repertoires in COVID-19. The data were produced by immunoSEQ multiplex PCR, yet TCRdb's version contains in-frame clones alone and is incomplete. The data hold 100,000 to 150,000 clones, with around 80% observed a single time. V lost 3 bases to trimming and J lost 2 bases, with 9 bases between them. Germline assignment: CDR1 MNHEY and CDR2 SMNVEV (reference sequence). The CDR3 has 14 amino acids. This chain links TRBV27 with TRBJ2-3; no clear D. The receptor comes from a man aged 30 to 39 with COVID-19, enrolled during active disease. Sequencing was performed on peripheral blood. This CDR3 reads CASSLAVNTDTQYF. The CDR3, as DNA: TGTGCCAGCAGTTTGGCAGTGAACACAGATACGCAGTATTTT.